This entry lists 2 T cell receptor beta chains sequenced from one sample in a study of cytotoxic CD8 clonotypes in ibrutinib-treated CLL. Some clones are missing from TCRdb's copy, which holds only in-frame ones; the method was immunoSEQ multiplex PCR. The sample records roughly 300,000 clones, 65% to 85% being singletons. Sequenced here: PBMCs, sampled at disease progression, from a patient treated with ibrutinib. All receptors derive from a human donor with chronic lymphocytic leukemia.

The V gene is TRBV7-8, the J gene TRBJ1-2, with a possible D match to TRBD1 (5 bases). Germline CDR1 and CDR2: SGHVS and FQNEAQ. The V end was cut by 4 bases, the J end by 8 bases, with 17 bases between. The CDR3 runs to 14 residues. The chain's CDR3 is CASSYGAGVWGYTF. CDR3 DNA: TGTGCCAGCAGCTACGGGGCCGGAGTTTGGGGCTACACCTTC. The variable domain in full, with the rest retrieved from reference TRBV7-8 and TRBJ1-2, is GAGVSQSPRYKVAKRGQDVALRCDPISGHVSLFWYQQALGQGPEFLTYFQNEAQLDKSGLPSDRFFAERPEGSVSTLKIQRTQQEDSAVYLCASSYGAGVWGYTFGSGTRLTVV.

On this clone itself: One end of the junction does not line up with germline, which may come from a read error. The J gene is TRBJ2-7, the V gene TRBV6-1; TRBD1 or TRBD2 may be the D gene (6 bases each). This CDR3 is built from 13 residues. CDR1 MNHNS and CDR2 SASEGT come from the germline V gene. CDR3 in amino acids: CAVPGAVRYEQYF. The DNA for the CDR3 is TGCGCGGTTCCGGGGGCGGTACGCTACGAGCAGTACTTC.